This entry lists 17 T cell receptor beta chains sequenced from one sample in a study of blood T cell repertoires in COVID-19. Method: immunoSEQ multiplex PCR; TCRdb's copy keeps in-frame clones and lacks some. The profile shows some 150,000 clones, 80% to 90% of them singletons. Material for sequencing was peripheral blood. The receptors were sampled from a man aged 18-30 years with active or convalescent COVID-19.

This chain links TRBV27 with TRBJ1-5; 8 bases are a match to TRBD1. After removal of 3 bases from V and 7 bases from J, the junction contained 5 bases not matched to a gene. The CDR3 covers 14 residues. The V gene's germline CDR1 is MNHEY and CDR2 SMNVEV (reference sequence). The CDR3 here is CASSFQGARQPQHF. DNA of the CDR3: TGTGCCAGCAGTTTTCAGGGGGCACGACAGCCCCAGCATTTT.

The genes are TRBV6-5 and TRBJ1-2, with 7 bases that match TRBD1. With V trimmed by 6 bases and J by 1 base, 5 bases remained unmatched. Germline V lookup: CDR1 MNHEY, CDR2 SVGAGI. This CDR3 is built from 14 residues. CDR3 sequence (DNA): TGTGCCAGCAGCCGGACAGGACTTAACTATGGCTACACCTTC. Its protein product is CASSRTGLNYGYTF.

The rearrangement uses TRBV19 and TRBJ1-5; a weak D match, TRBD1 (5 bases). There are 16 residues in the CDR3. Between the trimmed V and J ends, which lost 0 bases and 5 bases, there was a span of 14 bases. The germline V gene encodes CDR1 LNHDA and CDR2 SQIVND (reference sequence). The DNA for the CDR3 is TGTGCCAGTAGTATAGATCTCCGACAGTCCTATCAGCCCCAGCATTTT. Translated: CASSIDLRQSYQPQHF.

CDR3 sequence reads: CASSRPRGDEQFF. CDR3 in DNA: TGTGCCAGCAGCCGGCCTCGGGGAGATGAGCAGTTCTTC. This rearrangement joins TRBV3-1 (or the pseudogene TRBV3-2) to TRBJ2-1, with D perhaps matching TRBD2 (5 bases). V lost 4 bases to trimming and J lost 8 bases, with 12 bases between them. The CDR3 runs to 13 residues. Germline V gene lookup returns CDR1 LGHDT and CDR2 YNNKEL (reference sequence).

V and J are TRBV5-4 and TRBJ2-5; TRBD2 agrees at 11 bases. The CDR3 is made up of 15 amino acids. CDR1 is SGHNT, CDR2 YYREEE, per germline (reference sequence). After removal of 0 bases from V and 2 bases from J, the junction contained 0 bases not matched to a gene. DNA of the CDR3: TGTGCCAGCAGCTTGGCTAGCGGGGGGCAAGAGACCCAGTACTTC. As protein: CASSLASGGQETQYF.

This chain joins TRBV21-1 and TRBJ2-7; TRBD2 was called by the table and not checked on the DNA. TRBV21-1 represents a pseudogene. The CDR3 runs 12 residues. CDR3 amino acids: CAIRTGAYEQYV. The DNA for the CDR3 is TGTGCCATCCGAACGGGGGCCTACGAGCAGTACGTC.

CDR3 sequence reads: CASSPAEGYGYTF. For the CDR3, the DNA is TGTGCCAGCAGTCCCGCAGAGGGCTATGGCTACACCTTC. J is TRBJ1-2 and V is TRBV27; D uncertain. CDR1 and CDR2 from the germline V gene are MNHEY and SMNVEV (reference sequence). This CDR3 region has 13 residues. Trimming removed 5 bases from V and 4 bases from J, with 11 bases in between.

The chain combines TRBV6-7 with TRBJ1-2; D gene unclear. TRBV6-7 falls under the ORF class, with uncertain function. Trimming removed 10 bases from V and 4 bases from J, with 19 bases in between. The CDR3 spans 14 residues. CDR3 sequence reads: CATPSAGSGYGYTF. The CDR3 coding sequence is TGTGCCACCCCCTCGGCCGGAAGCGGCTATGGCTACACCTTC.

V gene TRBV10-3 combines with J gene TRBJ1-5; 8 bases fit TRBD1. Germline CDR1 and CDR2: ENHRY and SYGVKD. Unmatched junction bases numbered 19, after V lost 11 bases and J lost 7 bases. This CDR3 is built from 16 residues. CDR3 nucleotide sequence: TGTGCCTCCGACGGACAGGGTCTAGGCTTTAGCCAGCCCCAGCATTTT. Translating it yields CASDGQGLGFSQPQHF.

The rearrangement joins TRBV5-6 to TRBJ1-2; D uncertain. V gave up 4 bases and J gave up 2 bases, with 12 bases separating them. This CDR3 is 14 amino acids long. The germline V gene has CDR1 SGHDT and CDR2 YYEEEE. CDR3 in amino acids: CASSADGLNYGYTF. CDR3 sequence (DNA): TGTGCCAGCAGCGCTGACGGACTGAACTATGGCTACACCTTC.

The chain carries TRBV7-9 and TRBJ2-1; 13 nucleotides align to TRBD2. Germline assignment: CDR1 SEHNR and CDR2 FQNEAQ (reference sequence). With 4 bases clipped from V and 2 bases from J, the junction kept 8 bases outside the gene matches. CDR3 length equals 18 residues. The CDR3 loop reads CASSSGLAGVSAYNEQFF. The CDR3 DNA sequence: TGTGCCAGCAGCTCCGGACTAGCGGGAGTTAGCGCCTACAATGAGCAGTTCTTC.

V gene TRBV7-9 combines with J gene TRBJ1-5, with TRBD1 matching 8 bases. The V segment lost 5 bases and the J segment 2 bases; nucleotides outside the gene matches: 5. The CDR3 runs to 15 residues. CDR1 and CDR2 from the germline V gene are SEHNR and FQNEAQ (reference sequence). The CDR3 here is CASSLTTGGNQPQHF. In DNA, the CDR3 is TGTGCCAGCAGCCTCACGACAGGGGGCAATCAGCCCCAGCATTTT. The variable domain in full, completed from reference TRBV7-9 and TRBJ1-5, reads DTGVSQNPRHKITKRGQNVTFRCDPISEHNRLYWYRQTLGQGPEFLTYFQNEAQLEKSRLLSDRFSAERPKGSFSTLEIQRTEQGDSAMYLCASSLTTGGNQPQHFGDGTRLSIL.

The rearrangement joins TRBV5-1 to TRBJ2-3; 10 nucleotides match TRBD2. The germline V gene encodes CDR1 SGHRS and CDR2 YFSETQ. V was clipped by 2 bases and J by 0 bases; unmatched bases: 9. The CDR3 is made up of 18 amino acids. CDR3 amino acids: CASSFPYSTSGSTDTQYF. The DNA of the CDR3 is TGCGCCAGCAGCTTCCCCTACTCGACTAGCGGGAGCACAGATACGCAGTATTTT.

This chain connects TRBV11-3 to TRBJ2-1; 13 bases line up with TRBD2. CDR1 and CDR2 (germline): SGHNT, YENEEA. The V and J ends lost 2 bases and 8 bases, in that order; junction bases with no gene match: 9. CDR3 length: 17 amino acids. The CDR3 nucleotides read TGTGCCAGCAGCTTACTATCCGGGACTAGCGGGGACCATGAGCAGTTCTTC. It codes for CASSLLSGTSGDHEQFF.

V is TRBV11-2 and J is TRBJ1-1; the match to TRBD1 covers 8 bases. The CDR3 covers 15 residues. Germline V gives CDR1 SGHAT, CDR2 FQNNGV. Trimming removed 5 bases from V and 1 base from J; junction bases left unmatched: 6. CDR3 sequence reads: CASSLQTGANTEAFF. The DNA for the CDR3 is TGTGCCAGCAGCCTTCAGACAGGGGCGAACACTGAAGCTTTCTTT.

This clone was seen only once. The V call is TRBV30, the J call TRBJ2-6; D is perhaps TRBD1 (5 bases). In germline, CDR1 is GTSNPN, CDR2 SVGIG (reference sequence). The germline V and J ends were trimmed by 6 bases and 0 bases, with 30 bases remaining between them. The CDR3 runs to 21 residues. The CDR3 DNA reads TGTGCCTGCCAAAAGGTTGAGGCAGGGCCAAGTGTAGACTCTGGGGCCAACGTCCTGACTTTC. Its protein product is CACQKVEAGPSVDSGANVLTF.

This chain uses TRBV24-1 with TRBJ1-5; a possible D gene is TRBD1 (5 bases). Germline loops: CDR1 KGHDR, CDR2 SFDVKD. This CDR3 comprises 14 residues. V was clipped by 3 bases and J by 7 bases, with 12 bases between them. This CDR3 is CATSDPRDGQPQHF. Written as DNA, the CDR3 is TGTGCCACCAGTGATCCCAGGGATGGCCAGCCCCAGCATTTT.